The clone carrying this T cell receptor beta chain was detected only a few times. As yet, its antigen is unknown. These data belong to a study of T-cell reconstitution after alpha-beta-depleted transplantation in children. Study outcomes and limitations: Some patients showed high day-60 TCRbeta diversity, which derived from surviving recipient T cells and thymic progenitors. Reported findings indicate that, about two months after transplant, alpha-beta T cells came from several hundred expanded clones, which were derived from non-depleted graft cells. T cells produced anew were the main source of T-cell counts and diversity one year after transplant.

As it was prepared, the TCRbeta library received unique molecular identifiers. Using its own MiXCR run on the PCR reads, TCRdb lists one record per CDR3 protein. The table lists more than 85,000 distinct CDR3 sequences, under 7% of them singletons. The ends were cut back, 5 bases at V and 5 bases at J, with 16 bases in the middle. Germline V gives CDR1 DFQATT, CDR2 SNEGSKA (reference sequence). CDR3 length: 14 residues. The material was PBMCs, mostly from graft donor cells, obtained 60 days after TCRalphabeta/CD19-depleted stem cell transplant. The rearrangement joins TRBV20-1 to TRBJ1-5; tentative D call: TRBD1 (5 bases). The sequence came from a female patient aged 2-9 years who had a stem cell transplant for Fanconi anemia, so the T cells may come from the graft donor. In DNA form, the CDR3 reads TGCAGTGCTCTCAGGGACCCGAGGGATCAGCCCCAGCATTTT. Translation: CSALRDPRDQPQHF.